One T cell receptor beta chain is described in this entry. The target antigen is unknown. Approximately 9.7 milliliters was the volume of peripheral blood drawn from each donor. The data derive from a study of blood T cells in healthy people across ages. Findings and limits, study-wide: Estimated diversity, derived from one million T cells, was regarded as an underestimate. Both higher diversity and more naive CD4+ cells marked long-lived donors when set against aged donors.

PCR was performed a second time for about 7 to 11 cycles using a sample-barcoded 5' primer and a J-beta primer mix. The template-switch adaptor was a 5' adaptor with 12 random nucleotides. It tagged each cDNA molecule. TCRdb re-analysed the 5' RACE reads in MiXCR, keeping a single row per CDR3 protein. Of about 780,000 distinct CDR3 sequences listed, around 50% are singletons. The V gene lost 1 base and the J gene lost 8 bases, with 23 bases spanning the gap. The CDR3 is 17 residues long. The V gene is TRBV12-3 or TRBV12-4, the J gene TRBJ1-2; a weak D match, TRBD1 (5 bases). Sequencing input: blood. The source of this sequence is a man older than 75 in good health. CDR3 residues: CASSLEGGGGQGDGYTF. The CDR3 DNA is TGTGCCAGCAGTTTAGAGGGAGGTGGAGGGCAGGGAGACGGCTACACCTTC.